A selection of T cell receptor beta chains follows, all from one sample in a study of CD8+ T cells in alopecia areata. The assay was immunoSEQ multiplex PCR, and TCRdb's table has in-frame clones only and misses some. The repertoire consists of about 180,000 clones, with 51% occurring once and the leading ten covering 9.5% to 13%. This specimen consisted of CD8+ T cells sorted from blood, obtained at week 52, from a patient treated with tofacitinib. These receptor sequences come from a human donor with alopecia areata. Each CDR3 is given with its conserved first and last residue. The D gene is left open where the match is weak.

15	TRBJ2-7	TRBV30	TRBD1	CAWRMTGWSSYEQYF
16	TRBJ2-2	TRBV4-1	TRBD1	CASSQVKGQGHGELFF
14	TRBJ1-1	TRBV6-4	.	CASSKDRLNTEAFF
15	TRBJ1-2	TRBV4-3	TRBD1	CASSPSGTGSEGYTF
15	TRBJ1-1	TRBV18	.	CASSPVVREGTEAFF
16	TRBJ2-2	TRBV7-3	TRBD1	CASSSTGVAAPGELFF
16	TRBJ2-1	TRBV9	.	CASSAKARDFYNEQFF
16	TRBJ2-1	TRBV9	TRBD2	CASSVAELAGWSEQFF
17	TRBJ1-2	TRBV29-1	TRBD1	CSVEDFPLDRVGVGYTF
15	TRBJ2-3	TRBV7-6	.	CASSPGTQSTDTQYF
14	TRBJ2-7	TRBV7-2	TRBD1	CASSFFGQVDEQYF
14	TRBJ2-7	TRBV27	.	CASSFGTRTYEQYF
9	TRBJ1-2	TRBV6-1	.	CASRDGYTF
13	TRBJ2-7	TRBV21-1	.	CASTKDYAYEQYF
15	TRBJ2-4	TRBV19	TRBD2	CASTQRLLAGLQEYF
13	TRBJ2-7	TRBV27	TRBD1	CASSLRTGDEQYF
16	TRBJ2-5	TRBV25-1	.	CASSVGSELYQETQYF
15	TRBJ1-2	TRBV7-9	TRBD1	CASSLGTGLHYGYTF
12	TRBJ1-6	TRBV4-2	.	CASSQGSSPLHF
13	TRBJ1-6	TRBV30	.	CAWGGNYNSPLHF
16	TRBJ1-1	TRBV5-1	TRBD1	CASSLGGQGNLAEAFF
11	TRBJ1-3	TRBV6-5	.	CASSLGNTIYF
15	TRBJ1-3	TRBV27	TRBD1	CASRERQGSGNTIYF
14	TRBJ1-5	TRBV2	.	CASSENRGNQPQHF
13	TRBJ1-2	TRBV4-1	TRBD1	CASSQATGAGYTF
16	TRBJ2-3	TRBV5-4	.	CASSLTGASLTDTQYF
17	TRBJ2-6	TRBV9	.	CASSVGLKGSGANVLTF
14	TRBJ1-2	TRBV4-1	.	CASSQDESGDGYTF
13	TRBJ2-1	TRBV6-5	.	CASSYGNGYEQFF